This paragraph covers one T cell receptor beta chain sequence. Its antigen is undetermined. The PCR used 60 Vbeta and 13 Jbeta primers. The table came from immunoSEQ multiplex PCR; TCRdb's copy has only in-frame clones and leaves some out. The data contain under 130,000 clones, about 13% of them singletons. The data derive from a study of cytomegalovirus exposure and HLA in healthy donors. Findings and caveats of the study: An analysis done earlier found most TCR beta V segments productive about 87% or about 30% of the time.

The CDR3 has 15 residues. J lost 4 bases, V lost 6 bases, and 8 bases had no gene match. CDR1 is MNHEY, CDR2 SVGAGI, per germline. The chain is built from TRBV6-5 and TRBJ2-7, with 11 bases aligning to TRBD2. This receptor was obtained from a man in his forties in good health and CMV-seropositive. Sample: PBMCs. CDR3 loop: CASSKGTSGVYEQYF. In nucleotides, the CDR3 is TGTGCCAGCAGCAAGGGGACTAGCGGAGTGTACGAGCAGTACTTC.